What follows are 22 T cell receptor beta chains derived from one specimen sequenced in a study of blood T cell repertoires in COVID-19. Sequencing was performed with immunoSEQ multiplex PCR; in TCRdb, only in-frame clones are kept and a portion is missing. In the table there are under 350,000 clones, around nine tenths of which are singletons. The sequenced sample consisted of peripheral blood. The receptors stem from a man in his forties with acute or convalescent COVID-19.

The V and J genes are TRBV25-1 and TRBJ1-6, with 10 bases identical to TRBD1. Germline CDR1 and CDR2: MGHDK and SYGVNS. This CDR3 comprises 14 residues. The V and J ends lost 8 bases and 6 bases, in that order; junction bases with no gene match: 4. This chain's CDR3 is CASLRDRGNSPLHF. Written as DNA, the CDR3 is TGTGCCAGCCTACGGGACAGGGGTAATTCACCCCTCCACTTT.

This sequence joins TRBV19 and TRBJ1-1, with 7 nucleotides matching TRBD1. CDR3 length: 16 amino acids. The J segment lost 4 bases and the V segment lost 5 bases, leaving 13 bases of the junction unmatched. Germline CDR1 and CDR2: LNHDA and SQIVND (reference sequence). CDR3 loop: CASSPIIGAGGTEAFF. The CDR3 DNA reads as TGTGCCAGTAGTCCAATAATAGGCGCAGGGGGCACTGAAGCTTTCTTT.

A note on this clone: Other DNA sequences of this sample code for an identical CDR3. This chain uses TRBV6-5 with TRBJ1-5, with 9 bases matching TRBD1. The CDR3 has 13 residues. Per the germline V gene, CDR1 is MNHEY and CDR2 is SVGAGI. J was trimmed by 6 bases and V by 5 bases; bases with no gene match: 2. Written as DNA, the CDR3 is TGTGCCAGCAGTACAGGGGGCGGTCAGCCCCAGCATTTT. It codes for CASSTGGGQPQHF.

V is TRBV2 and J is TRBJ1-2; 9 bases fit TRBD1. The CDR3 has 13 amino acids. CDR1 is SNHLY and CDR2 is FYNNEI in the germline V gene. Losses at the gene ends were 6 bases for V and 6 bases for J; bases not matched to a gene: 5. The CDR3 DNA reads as TGTGCCAGCAGCGGGACAGGGTTCAATGGCTACACCTTC. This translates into CASSGTGFNGYTF. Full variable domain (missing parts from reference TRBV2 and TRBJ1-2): EPEVTQTPSHQVTQMGQEVILRCVPISNHLYFYWYRQILGQKVEFLVSFYNNEISEKSEIFDDQFSVERPDGSNFTLKIRSTKLEDSAMYFCASSGTGFNGYTFGSGTRLTVV.

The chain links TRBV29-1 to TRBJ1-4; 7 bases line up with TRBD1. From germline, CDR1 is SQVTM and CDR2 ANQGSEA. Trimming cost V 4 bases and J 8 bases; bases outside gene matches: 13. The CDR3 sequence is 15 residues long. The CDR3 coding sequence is TGCAGCGTTGTCTGGCAGGGGGGATTGGGCGAAAAACTGTTTTTT. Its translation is CSVVWQGGLGEKLFF.

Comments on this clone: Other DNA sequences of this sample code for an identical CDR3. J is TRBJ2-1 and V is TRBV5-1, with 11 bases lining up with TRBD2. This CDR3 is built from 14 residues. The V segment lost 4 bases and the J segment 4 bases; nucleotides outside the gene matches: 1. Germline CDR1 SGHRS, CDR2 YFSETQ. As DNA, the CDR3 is TGCGCCAGCAGCCCTAGCGGGGGGTACAATGAGCAGTTCTTC. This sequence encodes CASSPSGGYNEQFF.

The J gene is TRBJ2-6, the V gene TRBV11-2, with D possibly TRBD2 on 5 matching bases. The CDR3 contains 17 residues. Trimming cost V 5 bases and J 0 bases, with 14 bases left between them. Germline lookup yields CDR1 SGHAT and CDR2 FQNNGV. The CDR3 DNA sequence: TGTGCCAGCAGCAAGGACGGGGTCGGCTCTGGGGCCAACGTCCTGACTTTC. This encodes CASSKDGVGSGANVLTF.

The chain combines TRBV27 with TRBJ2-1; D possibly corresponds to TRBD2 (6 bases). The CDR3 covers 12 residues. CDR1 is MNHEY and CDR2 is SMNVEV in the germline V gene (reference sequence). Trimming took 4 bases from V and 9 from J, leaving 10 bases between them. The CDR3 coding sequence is TGTGCCAGCAGTTCGGCGGGGATTGAGCAGTTCTTC. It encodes CASSSAGIEQFF.

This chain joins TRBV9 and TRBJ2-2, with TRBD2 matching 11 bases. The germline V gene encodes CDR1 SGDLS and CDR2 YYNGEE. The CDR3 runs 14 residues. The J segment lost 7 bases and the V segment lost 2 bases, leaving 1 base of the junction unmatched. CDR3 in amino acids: CASSVTSGSGELFF. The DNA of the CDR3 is TGTGCCAGCAGCGTTACTAGCGGGAGCGGGGAGCTGTTTTTT.

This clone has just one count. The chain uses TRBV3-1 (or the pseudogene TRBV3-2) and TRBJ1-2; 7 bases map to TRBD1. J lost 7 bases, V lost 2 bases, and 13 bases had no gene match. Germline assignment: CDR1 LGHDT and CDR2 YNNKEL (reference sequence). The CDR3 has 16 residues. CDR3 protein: CASSQRGTEAASGYTF. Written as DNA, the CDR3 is TGTGCCAGCAGCCAAAGGGGGACAGAAGCTGCCAGTGGCTACACCTTC.

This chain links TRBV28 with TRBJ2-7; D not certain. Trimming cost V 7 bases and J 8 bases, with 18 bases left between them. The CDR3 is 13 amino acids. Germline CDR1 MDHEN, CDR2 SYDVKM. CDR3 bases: TGTGCCAGCACAGAGACAAGTTTGAATCAGCAGTACTTC. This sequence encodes CASTETSLNQQYF.

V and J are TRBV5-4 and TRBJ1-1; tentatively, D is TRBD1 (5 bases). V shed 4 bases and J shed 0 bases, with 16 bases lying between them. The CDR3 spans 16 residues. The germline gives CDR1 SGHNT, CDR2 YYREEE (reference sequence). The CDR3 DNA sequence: TGTGCCAGCAGCCCACCGGTGGGAGGGGTGAACACTGAAGCTTTCTTT. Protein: CASSPPVGGVNTEAFF. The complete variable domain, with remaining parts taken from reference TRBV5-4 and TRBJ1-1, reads ETGVTQSPTHLIKTRGQQVTLRCSSQSGHNTVSWYQQALGQGPQFIFQYYREEENGRGNFPPRFSGLQFPNYSSELNVNALELDDSALYLCASSPPVGGVNTEAFFGQGTRLTVV.

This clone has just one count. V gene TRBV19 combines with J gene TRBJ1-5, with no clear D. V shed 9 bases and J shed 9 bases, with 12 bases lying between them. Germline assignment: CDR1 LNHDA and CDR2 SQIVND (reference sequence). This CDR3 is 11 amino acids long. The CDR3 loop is CASHRTGPQHF. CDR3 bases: TGTGCCAGCCATAGGACTGGGCCCCAGCATTTT.

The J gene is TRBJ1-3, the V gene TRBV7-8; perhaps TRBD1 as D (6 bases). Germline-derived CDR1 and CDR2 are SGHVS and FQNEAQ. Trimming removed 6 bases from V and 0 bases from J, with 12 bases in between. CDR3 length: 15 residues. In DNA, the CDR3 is TGTGCCAGCAGTCCGGACAGACCCTCTGGAAACACCATATATTTT. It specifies CASSPDRPSGNTIYF.

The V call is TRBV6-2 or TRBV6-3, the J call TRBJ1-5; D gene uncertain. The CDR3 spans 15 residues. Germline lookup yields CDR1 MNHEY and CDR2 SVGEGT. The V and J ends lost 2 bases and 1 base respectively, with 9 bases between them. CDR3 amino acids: CASSYASRSNQPQHF. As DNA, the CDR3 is TGTGCCAGCAGTTACGCCTCGAGAAGCAATCAGCCCCAGCATTTT.

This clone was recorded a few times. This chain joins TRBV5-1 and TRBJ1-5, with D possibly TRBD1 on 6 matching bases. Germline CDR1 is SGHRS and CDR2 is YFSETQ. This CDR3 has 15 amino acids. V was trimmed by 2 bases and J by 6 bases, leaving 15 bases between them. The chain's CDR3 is CASSLTGKEGQPQHF. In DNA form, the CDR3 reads TGCGCCAGCAGCTTAACAGGGAAAGAGGGTCAGCCCCAGCATTTT. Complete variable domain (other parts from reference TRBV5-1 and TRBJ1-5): KAGVTQTPRYLIKTRGQQVTLSCSPISGHRSVSWYQQTPGQGLQFLFEYFSETQRNKGNFPGRFSGRQFSNSRSEMNVSTLELGDSALYLCASSLTGKEGQPQHFGDGTRLSIL.

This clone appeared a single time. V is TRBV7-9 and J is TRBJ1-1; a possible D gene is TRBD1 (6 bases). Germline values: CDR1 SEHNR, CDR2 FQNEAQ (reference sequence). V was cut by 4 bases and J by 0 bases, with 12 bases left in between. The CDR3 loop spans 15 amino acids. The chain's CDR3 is CASSSLQGLNTEAFF. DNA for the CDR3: TGTGCCAGCAGCTCCCTACAGGGACTGAACACTGAAGCTTTCTTT.

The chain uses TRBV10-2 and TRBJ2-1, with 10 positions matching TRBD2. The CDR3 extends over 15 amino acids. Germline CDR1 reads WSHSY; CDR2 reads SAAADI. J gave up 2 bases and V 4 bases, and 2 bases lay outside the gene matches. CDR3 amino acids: CASSGSGGAYNEQFF. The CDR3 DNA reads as TGCGCCAGCAGTGGGAGCGGGGGGGCCTACAATGAGCAGTTCTTC.

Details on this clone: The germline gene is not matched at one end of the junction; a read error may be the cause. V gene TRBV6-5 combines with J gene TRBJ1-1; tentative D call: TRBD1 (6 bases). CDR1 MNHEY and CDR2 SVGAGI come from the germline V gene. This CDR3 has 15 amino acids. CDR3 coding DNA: TGTGCCAGCACTTACAGGGAGGTCGGAATCACTGAAGCTTTCTTT. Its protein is CASTYREVGITEAFF.

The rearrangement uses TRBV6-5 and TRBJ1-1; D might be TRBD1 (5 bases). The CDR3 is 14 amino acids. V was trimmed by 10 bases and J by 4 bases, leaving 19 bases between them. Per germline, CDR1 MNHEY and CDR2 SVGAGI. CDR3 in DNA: TGTGCCACCATGGTGGGGGGGGTCTCCACTGAAGCTTTCTTT. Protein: CATMVGGVSTEAFF.

Here the CDR3 reads CASSLGLAGGLTRTDTQYF. CDR3 coding DNA: TGTGCCAGCAGCCTCGGACTAGCGGGGGGGCTTACTCGCACAGATACGCAGTATTTT. This rearrangement joins TRBV3-1 (or the pseudogene TRBV3-2) to TRBJ2-3, with 15 bases matching TRBD2. After removal of 4 bases from V and 1 base from J, the junction contained 9 bases not matched to a gene. CDR3 length: 19 amino acids. The germline CDR1 and CDR2 sequences are LGHDT and YNNKEL (reference sequence).

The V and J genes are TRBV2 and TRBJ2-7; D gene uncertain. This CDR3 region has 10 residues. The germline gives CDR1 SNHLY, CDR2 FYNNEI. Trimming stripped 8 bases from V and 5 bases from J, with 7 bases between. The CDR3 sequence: CASRGDEQYF. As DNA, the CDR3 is TGTGCCAGCCGCGGAGACGAGCAGTACTTC.